This T cell receptor beta chain was sequenced during a study of control samples from healthy donors and cancer patients. V lost 1 base and J 2 bases, leaving 1 base between the germline ends. This CDR3 has 13 residues. Looked up from germline, CDR1 is KGHDR and CDR2 is SFDVKD. TCRdb's copy holds only in-frame clones and misses some; the assay was immunoSEQ multiplex PCR. The repertoire includes some 73,000 clones, 94% of them detected once, and 6.2% sits in the top ten. The chain has TRBV24-1 and TRBJ1-4; D unclear. The clonotype comes from a woman in her thirties or forties in good health. Input material: blood. The CDR3 DNA sequence: TGTGCCACCAGTGATTTCACTAATGAAAAACTGTTTTTT. Its translation is CATSDFTNEKLFF.